This T cell receptor (beta chain) was identified in a study of cytomegalovirus exposure and HLA in healthy donors. Concerning this clone: Its specificity is unknown.

Findings of the study overall: With high specificity and sensitivity, the classifier reportedly diagnosed cytomegalovirus status. It was approximately 150 TCR beta chains that were listed as cytomegalovirus-associated. Common viral pathogens seemed to be connected with several of the most significant clusters, according to a later analysis.

Researchers ran the PCR with 60 Vbeta and 13 Jbeta primers. The table came from immunoSEQ multiplex PCR; TCRdb's copy has only in-frame clones and leaves some out. The sample has approximately 140,000 clones. CDR3 length: 13 amino acids. V was pared by 3 bases and J by 10 bases, with 4 bases of the junction left unmatched. Looked up from germline, CDR1 is MNHNS and CDR2 is SASEGT. The chain combines TRBV6-1 with TRBJ2-1; 9 bases are a match to TRBD1. Sample: PBMCs. This TCR derives from a young woman in good health and CMV-seronegative. The CDR3 DNA reads as TGTGCCAGCAGTGAGCGGACAGGGGTCGAGCAGTTCTTC. It codes for CASSERTGVEQFF.